This T cell receptor beta chain was identified during a study of Tregs in tolerant kidney transplant recipients. The protocol was immunoSEQ multiplex PCR, while the TCRdb copy is restricted to in-frame clones and leaves out a portion. The top ten clones hold around 1.4% of a sample with 80,000 or so clones, 91% of them seen once. Mixed chimerism was transient after nonmyeloablative marrow transplants from related graft donors. The origin of this receptor is a human patient who received a combined kidney and bone marrow transplant. The graft donor may have contributed some T cells. Sequenced here: CD4+ T cells from blood (PBMCs), sampled 24 months after the transplant.

Here the CDR3 reads CASSVGHGKAGANVLTF. In DNA form, the CDR3 reads TGTGCCAGCAGCGTTGGTCACGGGAAAGCTGGGGCCAACGTCCTGACTTTC. This sequence joins TRBV9 and TRBJ2-6, with D possibly being TRBD2 (5 bases). This CDR3 is 17 amino acids long. Germline V gene lookup returns CDR1 SGDLS and CDR2 YYNGEE. Trimming took 2 bases from V and 2 from J, leaving 14 bases between them.